This TCR beta chain originates from a study of breast tumors, draining lymph nodes, adjacent tissues. This clonotype was counted at least ten times. A single record per CDR3 protein comes from TCRdb applying MiXCR to the multiplex PCR reads. The data show under 150,000 distinct CDR3 sequences, with 21% seen just once and roughly 2% held by the top ten. V lost 2 bases and J lost 4, with 6 bases in between. The CDR3 extends over 13 amino acids. Germline V gene data show CDR1 as LNHNV and CDR2 as YYDKDF (reference sequence). Axillary draining lymph nodes of breast cancer patients supplied the node samples.

The clonotype originates from a female donor with breast cancer. Some clones in this sample may be carry-over from other donors' samples. The sequencing sample was made of axillary lymph node tissue. The chain links TRBV15 to TRBJ2-1; D remains ambiguous. CDR3 coding DNA: TGTGCCACCAGCAGATTAGGGTACAATGAGCAGTTCTTC. As protein: CATSRLGYNEQFF.